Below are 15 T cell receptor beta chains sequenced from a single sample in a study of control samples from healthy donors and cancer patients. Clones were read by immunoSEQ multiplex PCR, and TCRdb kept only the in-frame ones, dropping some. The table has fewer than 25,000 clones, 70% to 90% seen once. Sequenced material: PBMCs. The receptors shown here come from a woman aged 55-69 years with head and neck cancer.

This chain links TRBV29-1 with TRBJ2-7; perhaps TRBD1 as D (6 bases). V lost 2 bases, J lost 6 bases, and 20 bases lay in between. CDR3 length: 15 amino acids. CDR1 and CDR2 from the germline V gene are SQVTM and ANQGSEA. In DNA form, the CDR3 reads TGCAGCGTTGAACTGGGACACAGGCTTGGGGGCGAGCAGTACTTC. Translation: CSVELGHRLGGEQYF.

CDR3 DNA sequence: TGTGCCAGCAGCTCCCGGGTACAGGGGACTCCTGAAGCTTTCTTT. Translating it yields CASSSRVQGTPEAFF. The J gene is TRBJ1-1, the V gene TRBV7-9; TRBD1 agrees at 7 bases. With 4 bases clipped from V and 6 bases from J, the junction kept 11 bases outside the gene matches. Germline assignment: CDR1 SEHNR and CDR2 FQNEAQ (reference sequence). CDR3 length: 15 residues.

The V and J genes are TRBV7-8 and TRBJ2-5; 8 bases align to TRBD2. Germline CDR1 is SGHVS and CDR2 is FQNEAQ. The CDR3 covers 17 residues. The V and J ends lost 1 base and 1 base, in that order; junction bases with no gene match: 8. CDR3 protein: CASSLGRAGEFQETQYF. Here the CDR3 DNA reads TGTGCCAGCAGCTTAGGAAGAGCGGGAGAGTTCCAAGAGACCCAGTACTTC.

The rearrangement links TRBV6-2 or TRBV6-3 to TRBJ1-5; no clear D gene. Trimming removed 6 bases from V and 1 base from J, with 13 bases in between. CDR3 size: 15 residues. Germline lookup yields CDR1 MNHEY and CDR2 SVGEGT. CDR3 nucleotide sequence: TGTGCCAGCAGACCTACCCCCATGAGCAATCAGCCCCAGCATTTT. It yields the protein CASRPTPMSNQPQHF.

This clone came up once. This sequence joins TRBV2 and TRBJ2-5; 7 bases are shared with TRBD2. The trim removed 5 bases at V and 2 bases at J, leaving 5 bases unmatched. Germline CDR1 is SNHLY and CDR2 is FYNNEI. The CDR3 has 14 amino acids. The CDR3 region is CASSRTGGQETQYF. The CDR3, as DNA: TGTGCCAGCAGTCGGACCGGGGGGCAAGAGACCCAGTACTTC.

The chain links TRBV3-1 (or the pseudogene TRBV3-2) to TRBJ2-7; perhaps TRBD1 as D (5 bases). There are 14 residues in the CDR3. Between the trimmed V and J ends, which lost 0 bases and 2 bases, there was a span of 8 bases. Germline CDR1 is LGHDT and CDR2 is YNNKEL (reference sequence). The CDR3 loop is CASSQDTGTYEQYF. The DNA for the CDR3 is TGTGCCAGCAGCCAAGACACAGGCACCTACGAGCAGTACTTC.

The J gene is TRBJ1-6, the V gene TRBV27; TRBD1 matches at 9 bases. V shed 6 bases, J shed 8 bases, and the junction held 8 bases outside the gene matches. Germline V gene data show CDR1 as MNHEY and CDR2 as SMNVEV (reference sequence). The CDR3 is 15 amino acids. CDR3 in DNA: TGTGCCAGCAGGACAACAGGGGGCAGGGATTCACCCCTCCACTTT. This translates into CASRTTGGRDSPLHF.

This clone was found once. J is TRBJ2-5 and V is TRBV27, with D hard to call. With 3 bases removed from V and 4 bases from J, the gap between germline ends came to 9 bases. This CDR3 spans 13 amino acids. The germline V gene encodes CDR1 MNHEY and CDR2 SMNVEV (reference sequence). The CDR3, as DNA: TGTGCCAGCAGTTTGTGGTACGGAGAGACCCAGTACTTC. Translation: CASSLWYGETQYF.

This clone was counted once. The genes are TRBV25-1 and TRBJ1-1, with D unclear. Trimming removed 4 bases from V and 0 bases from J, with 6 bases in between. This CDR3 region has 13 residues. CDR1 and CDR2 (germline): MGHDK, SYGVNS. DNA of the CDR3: TGTGCCAGCAGTGGAGGGATGAACACTGAAGCTTTCTTT. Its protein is CASSGGMNTEAFF.

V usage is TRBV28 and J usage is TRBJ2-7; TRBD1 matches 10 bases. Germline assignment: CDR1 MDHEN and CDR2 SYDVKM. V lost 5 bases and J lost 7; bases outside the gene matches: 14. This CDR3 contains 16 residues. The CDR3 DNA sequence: TGTGCCAGCAGTCCCCTTCCCGGGACAGGGGCTAGGGAGCAGTACTTC. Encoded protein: CASSPLPGTGAREQYF.

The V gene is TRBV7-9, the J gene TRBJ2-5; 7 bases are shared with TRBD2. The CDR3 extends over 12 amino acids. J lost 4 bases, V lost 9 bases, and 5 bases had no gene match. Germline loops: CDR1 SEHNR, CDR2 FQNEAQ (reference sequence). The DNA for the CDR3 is TGTGCCAGTCGGAGGGAGGGAGAGACCCAGTACTTC. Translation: CASRREGETQYF.

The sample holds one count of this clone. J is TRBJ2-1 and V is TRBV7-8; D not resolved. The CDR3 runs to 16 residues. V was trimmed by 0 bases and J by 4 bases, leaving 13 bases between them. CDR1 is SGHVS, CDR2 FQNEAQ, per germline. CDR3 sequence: CASSLASSRTYNEQFF. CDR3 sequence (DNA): TGTGCCAGCAGCTTAGCATCCAGTAGGACGTACAATGAGCAGTTCTTC. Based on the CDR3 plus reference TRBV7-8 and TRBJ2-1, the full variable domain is GAGVSQSPRYKVAKRGQDVALRCDPISGHVSLFWYQQALGQGPEFLTYFQNEAQLDKSGLPSDRFFAERPEGSVSTLKIQRTQQEDSAVYLCASSLASSRTYNEQFFGPGTRLTVL.

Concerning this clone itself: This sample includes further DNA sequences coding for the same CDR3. CDR3 coding DNA: TGTGCCAGCAGCCTGAATACCGTCGGGGTAAATTCACCCCTCCACTTT. Protein product: CASSLNTVGVNSPLHF. The genes are TRBV7-7 and TRBJ1-6; no definite D call. V was shortened by 5 bases and J by 7 bases, with 18 bases between the two germline ends. The germline CDR1 and CDR2 sequences are SSHAT and FNYEAQ (reference sequence). CDR3 length equals 16 residues.

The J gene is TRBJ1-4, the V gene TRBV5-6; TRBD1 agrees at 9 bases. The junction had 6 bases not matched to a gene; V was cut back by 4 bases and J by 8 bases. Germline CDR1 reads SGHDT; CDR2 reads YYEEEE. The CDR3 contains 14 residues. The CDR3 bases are TGTGCCAGCAGCCCAACAGGGGGCGGAGAAAAACTGTTTTTT. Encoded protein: CASSPTGGGEKLFF.

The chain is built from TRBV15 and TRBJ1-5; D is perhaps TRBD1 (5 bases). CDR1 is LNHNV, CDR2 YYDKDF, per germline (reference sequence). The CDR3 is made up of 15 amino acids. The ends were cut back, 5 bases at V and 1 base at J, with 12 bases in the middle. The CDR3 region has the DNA TGTGCCACCAGCGGCCGCGGGGCCAGCAATCAGCCCCAGCATTTT. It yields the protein CATSGRGASNQPQHF.